Here is one T cell receptor beta chain with its context. What it recognizes is unknown. TCRdb re-derived calls from the RT-PCR reads in MiXCR, one entry per CDR3 protein. This sample has 500,000 to 600,000 distinct CDR3 sequences, with 14% found just once. The CDR3 consists of 16 residues. Per the germline V gene, CDR1 is MNHEY and CDR2 is SVGAGI. V lost 0 bases and J 1 base, leaving 13 bases between the germline ends. The entry originates in a study of response to subunit inactivated influenza vaccine. Findings of the study overall: It was suggested by the authors that few new T cells are recruited by each seasonal influenza vaccination.

The V gene is TRBV6-5, the J gene TRBJ2-7; D might be TRBD2 (6 bases). The sample was PBMCs from blood, taken roughly 12 days after vaccination. The sequence came from a middle-aged man who received an inactivated influenza vaccine. CDR3 region: CASSYSWLAPSYEQYF. The CDR3, as DNA: TGTGCCAGCAGTTACTCGTGGCTAGCGCCATCCTACGAGCAGTACTTC.